This is a list of T cell receptor beta chains from one sample in a study of cytomegalovirus exposure and HLA in healthy donors. Profiled with immunoSEQ multiplex PCR; TCRdb holds only in-frame clones, not every one. The table includes about 97,000 clones, around 60% detected once. Sequenced: PBMCs. These receptors all come from a human donor in good health. The CDR3 runs from the conserved cysteine through the conserved F or W. The order of the fields is V gene, CDR3 protein.

TRBV30 | CARETGTGTEAFF
TRBV5-6 | CASSLVGGADTQYF
TRBV4-1 | CASSQEDRATDTQYF
TRBV6-5 | CASSYVSDGEQFF
TRBV7-3 | CASSLLGTDTQYF
TRBV6-6 | CASSSKDRVSNQPQHF
TRBV28 | CASSLIPGNYGYTF
TRBV6-5 | CASSTGIAGSGYTF
TRBV5-1 | CASSLSGQETQYF
TRBV5-1 | CASSLELGQGVGKYETQYF
TRBV13 | CASSSRQRVTPGLPYNEQFF
TRBV9 | CASSVSLGGQEETQYF
TRBV27 | CASSPQGASTDTQYF
TRBV30 | CAWSKTLNYEQYF
TRBV5-6 | CASTRGLAGGYNEQFF
TRBV5-1 | CASSPLRSYNEQFF
TRBV7-8 | CASSLASLSYEQYF
TRBV19 | CASSTLRGTDEGYTF
TRBV11-3 | CASSAGQGTSGSTSYNEQFF
TRBV28 | CASSLDSYSYNEQFF
TRBV10-3 | CAISEPGTPGAYEQYF
TRBV6-1 | CASREGLAGGWRETQYF
TRBV2 | CASSEWDNTDTQYF
TRBV21-1 | CASRTHSGQGVSDYEQYF
TRBV6-5 | CASSYTLAGAYEQYF
TRBV28 | CASSSLFPTGGYEQYF
TRBV6-5 | CASSYSQANHEQYF
TRBV25-1 | CASSEAGNTEAFF
TRBV11-2 | CASSQRAVRREGRTGELFF
TRBV5-1 | CASSLDRTAETQYF
TRBV11-2 | CASSLVGGIQETQYF
TRBV6-1 | CASSEIPHYEQYF
TRBV6-1 | CASSDNGGPLGVDTQYF